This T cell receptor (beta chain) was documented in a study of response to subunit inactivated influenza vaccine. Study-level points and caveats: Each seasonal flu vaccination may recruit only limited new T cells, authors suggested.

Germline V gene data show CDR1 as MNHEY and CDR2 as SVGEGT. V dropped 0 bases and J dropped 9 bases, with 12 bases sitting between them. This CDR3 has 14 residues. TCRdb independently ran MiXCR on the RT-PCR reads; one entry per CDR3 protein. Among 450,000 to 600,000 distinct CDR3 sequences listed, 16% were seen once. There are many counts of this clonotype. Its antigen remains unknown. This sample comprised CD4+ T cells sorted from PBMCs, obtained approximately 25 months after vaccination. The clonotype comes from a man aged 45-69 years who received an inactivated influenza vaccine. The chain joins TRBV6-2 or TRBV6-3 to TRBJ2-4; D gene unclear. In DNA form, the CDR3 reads TGTGCCAGCAGTTACTCAGGTGGATTCGGCATTCAGTACTTC. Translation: CASSYSGGFGIQYF.